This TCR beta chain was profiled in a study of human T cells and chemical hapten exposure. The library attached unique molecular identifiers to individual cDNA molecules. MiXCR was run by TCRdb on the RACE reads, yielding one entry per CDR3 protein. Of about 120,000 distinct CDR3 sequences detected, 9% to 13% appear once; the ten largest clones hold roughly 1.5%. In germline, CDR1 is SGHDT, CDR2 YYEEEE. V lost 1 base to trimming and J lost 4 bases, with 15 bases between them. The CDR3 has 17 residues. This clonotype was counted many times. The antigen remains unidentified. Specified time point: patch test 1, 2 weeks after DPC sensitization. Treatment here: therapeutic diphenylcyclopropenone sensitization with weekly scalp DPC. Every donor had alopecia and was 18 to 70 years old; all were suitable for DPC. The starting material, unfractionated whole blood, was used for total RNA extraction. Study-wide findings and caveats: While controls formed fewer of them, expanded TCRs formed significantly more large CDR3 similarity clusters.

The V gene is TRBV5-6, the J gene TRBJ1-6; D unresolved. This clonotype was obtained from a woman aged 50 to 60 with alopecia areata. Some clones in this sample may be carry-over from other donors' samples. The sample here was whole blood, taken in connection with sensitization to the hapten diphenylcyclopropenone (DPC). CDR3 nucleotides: TGTGCCAGCAGCTTGATGACCGGACGGACGTATAATTCACCCCTCCACTTT. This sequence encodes CASSLMTGRTYNSPLHF.